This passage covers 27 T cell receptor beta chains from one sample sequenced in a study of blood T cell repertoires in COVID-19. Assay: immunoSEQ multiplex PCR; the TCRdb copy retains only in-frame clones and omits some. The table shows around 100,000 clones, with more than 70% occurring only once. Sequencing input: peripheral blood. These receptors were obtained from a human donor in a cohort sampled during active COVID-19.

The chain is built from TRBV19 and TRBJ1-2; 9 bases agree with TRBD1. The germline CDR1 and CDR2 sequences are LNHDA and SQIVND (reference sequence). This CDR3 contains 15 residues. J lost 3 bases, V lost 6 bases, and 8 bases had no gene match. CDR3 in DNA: TGTGCCAGTAGGAGGGACAGGGCCTTTGACTATGGCTACACCTTC. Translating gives CASRRDRAFDYGYTF.

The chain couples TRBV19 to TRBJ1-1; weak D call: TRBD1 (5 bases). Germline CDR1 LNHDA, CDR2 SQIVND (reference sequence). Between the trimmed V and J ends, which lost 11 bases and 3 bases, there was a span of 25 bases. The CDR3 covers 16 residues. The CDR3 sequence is CASHRVSGYIDTEAFF. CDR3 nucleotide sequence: TGTGCCTCCCACCGGGTATCAGGGTATATCGACACTGAAGCTTTCTTT.

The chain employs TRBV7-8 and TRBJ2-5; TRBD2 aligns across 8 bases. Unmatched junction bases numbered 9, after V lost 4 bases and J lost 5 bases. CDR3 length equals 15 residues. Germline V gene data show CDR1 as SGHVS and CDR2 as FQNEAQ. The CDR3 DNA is TGTGCCAGCAGCTCCACCCAGCGGGAGACGGAGACCCAGTACTTC. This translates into CASSSTQRETETQYF.

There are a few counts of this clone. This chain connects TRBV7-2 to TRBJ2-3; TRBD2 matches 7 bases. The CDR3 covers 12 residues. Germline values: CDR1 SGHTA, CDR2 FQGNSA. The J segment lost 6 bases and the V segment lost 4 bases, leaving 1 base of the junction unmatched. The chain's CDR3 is CASSYSGDTQYF. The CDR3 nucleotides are TGTGCCAGCAGCTATAGCGGGGATACGCAGTATTTT.

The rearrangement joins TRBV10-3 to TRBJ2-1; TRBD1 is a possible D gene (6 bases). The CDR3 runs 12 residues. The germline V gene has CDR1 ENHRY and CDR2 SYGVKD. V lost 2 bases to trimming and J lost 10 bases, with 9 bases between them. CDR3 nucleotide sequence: TGTGCCATCAGTGAGGGGGGCACGGAGCAGTTCTTC. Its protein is CAISEGGTEQFF.

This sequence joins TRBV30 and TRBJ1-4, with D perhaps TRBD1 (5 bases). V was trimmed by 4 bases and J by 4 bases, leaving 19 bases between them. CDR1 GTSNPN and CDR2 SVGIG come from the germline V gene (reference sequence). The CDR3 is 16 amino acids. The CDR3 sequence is CAWTRGPGLVNEKLFF. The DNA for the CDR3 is TGTGCCTGGACAAGGGGCCCCGGTTTGGTTAATGAAAAACTGTTTTTT.

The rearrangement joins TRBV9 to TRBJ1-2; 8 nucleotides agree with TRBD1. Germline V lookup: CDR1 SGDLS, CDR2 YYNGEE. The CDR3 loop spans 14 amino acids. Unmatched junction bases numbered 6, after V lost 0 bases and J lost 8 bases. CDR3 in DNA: TGTGCCAGCAGCGTAGAAGACAGGGGACAGGGCTACACCTTC. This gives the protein CASSVEDRGQGYTF. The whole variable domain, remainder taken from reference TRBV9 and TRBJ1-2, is DSGVTQTPKHLITATGQRVTLRCSPRSGDLSVYWYQQSLDQGLQFLIQYYNGEERAKGNILERFSAQQFPDLHSELNLSSLELGDSALYFCASSVEDRGQGYTFGSGTRLTVV.

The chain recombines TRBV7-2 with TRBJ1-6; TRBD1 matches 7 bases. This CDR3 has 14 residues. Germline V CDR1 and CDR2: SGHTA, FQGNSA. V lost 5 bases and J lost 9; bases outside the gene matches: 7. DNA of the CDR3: TGTGCCAGCAGCGTCCGGGACAGCACTTCACCCCTCCACTTT. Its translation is CASSVRDSTSPLHF.

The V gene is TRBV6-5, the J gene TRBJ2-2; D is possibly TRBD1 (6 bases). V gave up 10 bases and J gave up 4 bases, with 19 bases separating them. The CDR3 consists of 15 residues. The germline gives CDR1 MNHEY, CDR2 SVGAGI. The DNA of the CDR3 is TGTGCCACTGGCCCCGGGACACAACTCACCGGGGAGCTGTTTTTT. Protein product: CATGPGTQLTGELFF.

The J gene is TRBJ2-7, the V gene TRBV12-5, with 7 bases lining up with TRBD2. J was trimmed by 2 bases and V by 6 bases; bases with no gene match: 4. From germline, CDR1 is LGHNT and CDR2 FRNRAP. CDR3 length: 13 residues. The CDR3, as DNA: TGTGCTAGTGGATCCGGACTAGCCTACGAGCAGTACTTC. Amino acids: CASGSGLAYEQYF.

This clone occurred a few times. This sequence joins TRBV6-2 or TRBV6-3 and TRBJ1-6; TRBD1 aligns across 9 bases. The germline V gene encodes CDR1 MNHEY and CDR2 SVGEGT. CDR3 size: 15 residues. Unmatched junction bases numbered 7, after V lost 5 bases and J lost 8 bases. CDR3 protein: CASSKPGQGYSPLHF. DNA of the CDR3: TGTGCCAGCAGTAAGCCGGGACAGGGCTATTCACCCCTCCACTTT.

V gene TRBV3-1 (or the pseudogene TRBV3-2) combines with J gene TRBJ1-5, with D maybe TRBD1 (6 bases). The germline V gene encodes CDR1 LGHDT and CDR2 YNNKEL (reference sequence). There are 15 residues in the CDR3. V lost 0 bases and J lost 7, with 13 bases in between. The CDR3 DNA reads TGTGCCAGCAGCCAAGATTGGGGGGGCAGGCAGCCCCAGCATTTT. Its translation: CASSQDWGGRQPQHF.

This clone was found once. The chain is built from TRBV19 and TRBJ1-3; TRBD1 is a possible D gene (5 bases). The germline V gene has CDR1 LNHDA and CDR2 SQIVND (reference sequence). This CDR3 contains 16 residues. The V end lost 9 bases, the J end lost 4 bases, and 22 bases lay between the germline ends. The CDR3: CASKIGYGGGGNTIYF. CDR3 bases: TGTGCCAGCAAAATAGGCTACGGGGGTGGAGGAAACACCATATATTTT. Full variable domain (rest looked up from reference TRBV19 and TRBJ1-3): DGGITQSPKYLFRKEGQNVTLSCEQNLNHDAMYWYRQDPGQGLRLIYYSQIVNDFQKGDIAEGYSVSREKKESFPLTVTSAQKNPTAFYLCASKIGYGGGGNTIYFGEGSWLTVV.

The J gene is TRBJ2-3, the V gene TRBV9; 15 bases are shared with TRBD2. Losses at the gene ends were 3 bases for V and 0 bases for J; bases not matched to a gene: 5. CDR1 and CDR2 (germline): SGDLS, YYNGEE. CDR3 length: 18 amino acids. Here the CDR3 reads CASSAGTSGGSSTDTQYF. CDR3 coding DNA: TGTGCCAGCAGCGCCGGGACTAGCGGGGGGTCTAGCACAGATACGCAGTATTTT. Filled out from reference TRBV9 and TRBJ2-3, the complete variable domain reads DSGVTQTPKHLITATGQRVTLRCSPRSGDLSVYWYQQSLDQGLQFLIQYYNGEERAKGNILERFSAQQFPDLHSELNLSSLELGDSALYFCASSAGTSGGSSTDTQYFGPGTRLTVL.

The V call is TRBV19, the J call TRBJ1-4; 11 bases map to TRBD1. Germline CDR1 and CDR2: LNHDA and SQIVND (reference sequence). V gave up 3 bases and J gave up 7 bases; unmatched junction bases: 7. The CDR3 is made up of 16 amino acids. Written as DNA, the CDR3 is TGTGCCAGTAGTATCAGCGGACAGGGGGCCGGTGAAAAACTGTTTTTT. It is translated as CASSISGQGAGEKLFF.

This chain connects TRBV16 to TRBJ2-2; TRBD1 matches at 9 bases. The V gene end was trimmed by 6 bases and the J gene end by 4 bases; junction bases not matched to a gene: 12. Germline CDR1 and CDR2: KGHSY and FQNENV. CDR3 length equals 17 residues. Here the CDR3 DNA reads TGTGCCAGCAGTCGGAAACAGGGACAGGGAAGCACCGGGGAGCTGTTTTTT. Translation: CASSRKQGQGSTGELFF. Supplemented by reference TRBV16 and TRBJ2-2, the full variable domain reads GEEVAQTPKHLVRGEGQKAKLYCAPIKGHSYVFWYQQVLKNEFKFLISFQNENVFDETGMPKERFSAKCLPNSPCSLEIQATKLEDSAVYFCASSRKQGQGSTGELFFGEGSRLTVL.

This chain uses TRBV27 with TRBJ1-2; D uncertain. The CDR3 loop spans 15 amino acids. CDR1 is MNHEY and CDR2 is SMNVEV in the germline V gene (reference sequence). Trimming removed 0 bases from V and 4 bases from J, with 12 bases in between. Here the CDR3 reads CASSLSGVGPYGYTF. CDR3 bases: TGTGCCAGCAGTTTATCGGGCGTGGGTCCCTATGGCTACACCTTC.

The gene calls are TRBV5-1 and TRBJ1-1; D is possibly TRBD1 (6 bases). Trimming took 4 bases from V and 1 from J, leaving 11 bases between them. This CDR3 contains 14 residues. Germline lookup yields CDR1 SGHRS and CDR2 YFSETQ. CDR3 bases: TGCGCCAGCAGCCAGCCACAGGGGAACACTGAAGCTTTCTTT. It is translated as CASSQPQGNTEAFF.

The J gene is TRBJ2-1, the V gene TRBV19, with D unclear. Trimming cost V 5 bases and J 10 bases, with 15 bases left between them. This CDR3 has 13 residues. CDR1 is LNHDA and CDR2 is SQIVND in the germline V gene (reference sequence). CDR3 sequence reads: CASSALWASEQFF. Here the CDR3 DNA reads TGTGCCAGTAGTGCCCTCTGGGCGTCAGAGCAGTTCTTC.

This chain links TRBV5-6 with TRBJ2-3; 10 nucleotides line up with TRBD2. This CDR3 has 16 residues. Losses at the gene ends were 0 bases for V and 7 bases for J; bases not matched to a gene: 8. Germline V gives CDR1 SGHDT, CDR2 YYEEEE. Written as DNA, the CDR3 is TGTGCCAGCAGCTTGGTCAGCGGGGGGGCAATAAATACGCAGTATTTT. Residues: CASSLVSGGAINTQYF.

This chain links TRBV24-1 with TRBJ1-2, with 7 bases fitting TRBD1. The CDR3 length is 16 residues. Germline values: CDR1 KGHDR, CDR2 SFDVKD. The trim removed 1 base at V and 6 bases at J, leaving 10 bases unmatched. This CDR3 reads CATSDFTTGIYDGYTF. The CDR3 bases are TGTGCCACCAGTGATTTTACGACAGGGATCTACGATGGCTACACCTTC.

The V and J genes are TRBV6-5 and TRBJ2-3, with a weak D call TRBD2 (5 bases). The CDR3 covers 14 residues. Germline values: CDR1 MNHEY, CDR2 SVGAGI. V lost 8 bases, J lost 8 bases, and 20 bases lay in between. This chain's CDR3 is CASSRENQRGTQYF. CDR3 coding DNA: TGTGCCAGCTCTCGGGAAAACCAGCGAGGTACGCAGTATTTT.

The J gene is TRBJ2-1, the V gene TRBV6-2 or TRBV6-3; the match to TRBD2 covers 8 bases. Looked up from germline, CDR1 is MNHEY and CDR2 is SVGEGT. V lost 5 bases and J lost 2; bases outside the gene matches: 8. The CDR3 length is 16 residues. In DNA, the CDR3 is TGTGCCAGCAGTCGCATAGCGGGACTCACCTACAATGAGCAGTTCTTC. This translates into CASSRIAGLTYNEQFF.

The CDR3 region has the DNA TGTGCTAGTGGTTTGGGGACAGCCTATCAGCCCCAGCATTTT. It translates to CASGLGTAYQPQHF. The chain uses TRBV12-5 and TRBJ1-5; tentative D call: TRBD1 (6 bases). The germline V and J ends were trimmed by 1 base and 5 bases, with 9 bases remaining between them. This CDR3 has 14 residues. The germline V gene encodes CDR1 LGHNT and CDR2 FRNRAP.

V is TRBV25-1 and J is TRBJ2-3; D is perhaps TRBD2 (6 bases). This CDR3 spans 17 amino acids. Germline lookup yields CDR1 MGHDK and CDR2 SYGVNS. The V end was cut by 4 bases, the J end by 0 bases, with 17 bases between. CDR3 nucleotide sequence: TGTGCCAGCAGTGGCGGGACTGGGATTTTGAGCACAGATACGCAGTATTTT. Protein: CASSGGTGILSTDTQYF.

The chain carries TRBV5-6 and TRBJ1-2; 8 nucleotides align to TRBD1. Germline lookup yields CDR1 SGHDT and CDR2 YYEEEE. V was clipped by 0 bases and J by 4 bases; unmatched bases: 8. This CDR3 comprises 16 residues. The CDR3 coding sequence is TGTGCCAGCAGCTTGGCCTGGGGCACAGGGGGCTATGGCTACACCTTC. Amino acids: CASSLAWGTGGYGYTF.

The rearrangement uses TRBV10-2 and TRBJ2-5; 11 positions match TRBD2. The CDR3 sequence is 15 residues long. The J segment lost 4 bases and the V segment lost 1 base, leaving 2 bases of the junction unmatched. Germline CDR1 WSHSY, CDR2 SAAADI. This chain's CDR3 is CASSEFGLAGETQYF. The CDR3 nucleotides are TGCGCCAGCAGTGAGTTCGGACTAGCGGGAGAGACCCAGTACTTC.